This TCR beta chain was documented in a study of blood T cell repertoires in COVID-19. The authors' processing: Amplification of reference gene primers was used by the study to estimate nucleated cell counts. Clones were sequenced by immunoSEQ multiplex PCR, and TCRdb holds only the in-frame ones, with some missing. V and J calls and clone size are copied from that table; D and trimming were computed from the DNA. The data contain about 180,000 clones, roughly 85% of them singletons. This sequence was found in a woman aged 18-35 years who had recovered from COVID-19. Sample: PBMCs or T cells enriched from blood (not recorded which).

In DNA form, the CDR3 reads TGTGCCAGCAGCAATACATATGGCTACACCTTC. The encoded protein is CASSNTYGYTF. This chain links TRBV21-1 with TRBJ1-2; the DNA was not used to check the table's D call, TRBD1. TRBV21-1 is labeled a pseudogene. The CDR3 spans 11 residues.